The subject of this entry is one TCR beta chain. Its antigen is currently unknown. The repertoire was sequenced with immunoSEQ multiplex PCR; TCRdb's copy has only in-frame clones and lacks some. The sample holds about 60,000 clones, 86% seen once. The data stem from a study of OX40 agonist ivuxolimab in advanced cancers. Looking at the study overall: Patients were infused with ivuxolimab every 2 weeks at 0.01 to 10 mg/kg. Past anti-PD-1, anti-PD-L1 or anti-CTLA-4 therapy was accepted, and around 40% had received some.

The ends were cut back, 2 bases at V and 7 bases at J, with 15 bases in the middle. Germline CDR1 and CDR2: SGDLS and YYNGEE. There are 14 residues in the CDR3. Study-wide results and caveats: CD8+ T cells averaged more expanded clones than CD4+. Several nonresponders also turned out to have low normalized T-cell clonal expansion.

The V gene is TRBV9, the J gene TRBJ1-1; D perhaps matches TRBD1 (5 bases). This specimen was CD4+ or CD8+ T cells sorted from blood, taken in a trial of the OX40 agonist ivuxolimab. The clonotype comes from an adult with an advanced solid tumor such as melanoma, head and neck, liver or kidney cancer. The CDR3 sequence: CASSVGTVGFEAFF. CDR3 DNA: TGTGCCAGCAGCGTCGGGACCGTGGGGTTTGAAGCTTTCTTT. Full variable domain (missing parts from reference TRBV9 and TRBJ1-1): DSGVTQTPKHLITATGQRVTLRCSPRSGDLSVYWYQQSLDQGLQFLIQYYNGEERAKGNILERFSAQQFPDLHSELNLSSLELGDSALYFCASSVGTVGFEAFFGQGTRLTVV.